The clone carrying this TCR beta chain came up a few times. What it binds is unknown. The data stem from a study of shared clonotypes between healthy human individuals. CDR1 is ENHRY and CDR2 is SYGVKD in the germline V gene. The CDR3 is 12 amino acids. V dropped 8 bases and J dropped 4; count of bases not matched to a gene: 4. Notes on the study in general: Naive subsets generally had larger estimated richness than memory subsets.

Assay: immunoSEQ multiplex PCR; the TCRdb copy retains only in-frame clones and omits some. The sample holds 700,000 or so clones, around 72% seen once. The chain recombines TRBV10-3 with TRBJ1-2; 7 bases align to TRBD1. This receptor was obtained from a woman aged 25-40 years in good health. The sequencing sample was made of memory CD4+ T cells sorted from blood. As for subset: CD45RA-negative fraction. CDR3 sequence reads: CAIEDRSYGYTF. The CDR3 nucleotides read TGTGCCATCGAGGACAGGTCCTATGGCTACACCTTC.